Given below is one T cell receptor beta chain in context. The data were produced by immunoSEQ multiplex PCR, yet TCRdb's version contains in-frame clones alone and is incomplete. The table lists some 320,000 clones, 90% of them singletons. This sample was taken from a study of blood T cell repertoires in COVID-19. The CDR3 has 14 amino acids. Germline V gene sequence: CDR1 SGHVS, CDR2 FNYEAQ. V was shortened by 1 base and J by 10 bases, with 11 bases between the two germline ends. The TCR originated in a man in his sixties who had recovered from COVID-19. V gene TRBV7-6 combines with J gene TRBJ1-6; TRBD1 might be the D (6 bases). Sequenced sample: PBMCs or T cells enriched from blood (not recorded which). This CDR3 reads CASSLVIGGSPLHF. The CDR3 DNA follows: TGTGCCAGCAGCTTAGTTATTGGGGGCTCACCCCTCCACTTT.